The source of this TCR beta chain is a study of blood T cell repertoires in COVID-19. Study in general: The United States, Italy and Spain were the sources of the acute and convalescent COVID-19 samples. In each case, the material was cDNA or gDNA derived from T cells, B-cell-depleted T cells, or PBMCs.

The authors' processing: Amplifying reference gene primers gave estimates of nucleated cell counts. The repertoire was sequenced with immunoSEQ multiplex PCR; TCRdb's copy has only in-frame clones and lacks some. Clone size and the V and J calls come from that table; the DNA yielded D and trimming. Of about 41,000 clones listed, 88% were seen once; the top ten hold approximately 4.8%. Germline trimming cut 0 bases from V and 1 base from J; bases unmatched to any gene: 8. Germline assignment: CDR1 SGDLS and CDR2 YYNGEE. This CDR3 is built from 17 residues. Sequencing was performed on peripheral blood. The receptor comes from a human donor in a cohort sampled during active COVID-19. The V and J genes are TRBV9 and TRBJ1-2; TRBD1 matches at 8 bases. The CDR3 is CASSVAPPGGLNYGYTF. DNA for the CDR3: TGTGCCAGCAGCGTAGCCCCCCCAGGGGGCCTTAACTATGGCTACACCTTC.